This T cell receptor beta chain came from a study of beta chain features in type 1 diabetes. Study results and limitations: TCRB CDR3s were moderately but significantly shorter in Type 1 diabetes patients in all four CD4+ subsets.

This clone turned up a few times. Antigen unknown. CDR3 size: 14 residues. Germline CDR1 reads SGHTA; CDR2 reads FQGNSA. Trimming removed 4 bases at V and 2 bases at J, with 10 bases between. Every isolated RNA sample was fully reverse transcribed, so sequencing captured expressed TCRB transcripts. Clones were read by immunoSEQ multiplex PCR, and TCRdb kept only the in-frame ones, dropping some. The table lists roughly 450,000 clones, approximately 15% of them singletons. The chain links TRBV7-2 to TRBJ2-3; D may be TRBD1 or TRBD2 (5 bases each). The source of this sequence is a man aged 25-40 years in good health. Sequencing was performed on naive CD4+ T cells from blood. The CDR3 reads CASSSGTHTDTQYF. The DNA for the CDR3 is TGTGCCAGCAGCTCCGGGACGCACACAGATACGCAGTATTTT. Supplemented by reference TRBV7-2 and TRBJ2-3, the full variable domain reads GAGVSQSPSNKVTEKGKDVELRCDPISGHTALYWYRQSLGQGLEFLIYFQGNSAPDKSGLPSDRFSAERTGGSVSTLTIQRTQQEDSAVYLCASSSGTHTDTQYFGPGTRLTVL.